This T cell receptor (beta chain) was documented in a study of shared clonotypes between healthy human individuals. Study-wide background: Three men and a couple of women, aged 18 to 49, were donors.

The method was immunoSEQ multiplex PCR; TCRdb's version includes in-frame clones alone and lacks a portion of them. The sample carries 2 million to 2.5 million clones, more than 85% recorded once. In regard to this clone: No antigen is known for it.

Study conclusions and caveats: As a rule, naive subsets had a larger estimated richness than memory subsets. Inspection by rarefaction showed sorted-subset sequencing to be incomplete despite large depth. Around 5.3% of naive CD4 clonotypes were shared across several donors.

The TCR was taken from a man aged 18 to 30 in good health. Some clones in this sample may be carry-over from other donors' samples. The sample was naive CD4+ T cells from PBMCs. Subset meaning: CD45RA+ positively selected.

The CDR3 loop is CASSIGDTTDTQYF. The CDR3 coding sequence is TGTGCCAGTAGTATTGGCGACACCACAGATACGCAGTATTTT. The rearrangement joins TRBV19 to TRBJ2-3; no clear D. The V and J ends lost 3 bases and 2 bases respectively, with 9 bases between them. Germline lookup yields CDR1 LNHDA and CDR2 SQIVND (reference sequence). This CDR3 is 14 amino acids long.